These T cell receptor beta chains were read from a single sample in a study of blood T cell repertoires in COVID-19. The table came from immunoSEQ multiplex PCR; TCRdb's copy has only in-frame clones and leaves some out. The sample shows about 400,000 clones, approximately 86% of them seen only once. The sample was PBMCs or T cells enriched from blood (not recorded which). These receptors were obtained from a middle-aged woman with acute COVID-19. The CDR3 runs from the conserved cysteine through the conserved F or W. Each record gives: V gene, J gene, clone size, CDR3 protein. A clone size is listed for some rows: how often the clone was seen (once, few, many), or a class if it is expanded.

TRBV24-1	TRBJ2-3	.	CATSDGLTGDLDTQYF
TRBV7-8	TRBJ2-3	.	CASSSRGGHTQYF
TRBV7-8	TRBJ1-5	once	CASSLGIRRVINQPQHF
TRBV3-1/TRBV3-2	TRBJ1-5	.	CASSPRDSQPQHF
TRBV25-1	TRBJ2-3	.	CASTAWGVTDTQYF
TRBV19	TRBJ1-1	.	CASSINRERTEAFF
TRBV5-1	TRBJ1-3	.	CASSLGSPAAGNTIYF
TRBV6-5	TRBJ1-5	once	CASGQNSNQPQHF
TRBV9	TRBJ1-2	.	CASSVEVDSYGYTF
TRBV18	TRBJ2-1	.	CASSPNSGGHSYNEQFF
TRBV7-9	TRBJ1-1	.	CASSSGGLGTEAFF
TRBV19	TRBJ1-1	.	CASSIAGGGTEAFF
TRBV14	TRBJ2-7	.	CASSEYTGTNTYEQYF
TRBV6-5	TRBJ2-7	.	CASSTTGIDYEQYF
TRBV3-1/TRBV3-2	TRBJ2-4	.	CASSQDSRGGIDIQYF
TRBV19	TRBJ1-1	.	CASRRGLDTEAFF
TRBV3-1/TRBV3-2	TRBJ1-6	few	CASSPLDYNSPLHF
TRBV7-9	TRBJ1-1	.	CASSLQALNTEAFF
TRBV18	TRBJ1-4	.	CASGASNEKLFF
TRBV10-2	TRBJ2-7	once	CASSEGADYEQYF
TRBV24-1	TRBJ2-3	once	CATSESTGARDTQYF
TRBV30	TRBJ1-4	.	CAWSSSGGPGTNEKLFF
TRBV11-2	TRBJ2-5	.	CASSLFGTSEETQYF
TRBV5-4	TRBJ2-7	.	CASRWVGVGLAGGKEQYF
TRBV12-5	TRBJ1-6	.	CASGLGQGNSPLHF